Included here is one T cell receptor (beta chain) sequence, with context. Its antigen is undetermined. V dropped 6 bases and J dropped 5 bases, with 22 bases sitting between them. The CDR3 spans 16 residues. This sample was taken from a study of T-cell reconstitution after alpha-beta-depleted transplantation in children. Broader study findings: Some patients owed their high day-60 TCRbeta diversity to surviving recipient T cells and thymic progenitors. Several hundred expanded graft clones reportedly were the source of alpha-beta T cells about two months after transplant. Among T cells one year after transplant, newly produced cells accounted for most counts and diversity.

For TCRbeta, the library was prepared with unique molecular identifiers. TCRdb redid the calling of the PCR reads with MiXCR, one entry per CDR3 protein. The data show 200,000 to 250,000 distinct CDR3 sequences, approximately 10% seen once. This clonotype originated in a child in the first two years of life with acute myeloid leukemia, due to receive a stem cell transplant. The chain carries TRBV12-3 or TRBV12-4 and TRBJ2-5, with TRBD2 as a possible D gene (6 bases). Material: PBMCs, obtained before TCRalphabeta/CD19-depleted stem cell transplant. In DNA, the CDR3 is TGTGCCAGCAGCCCCGTCTGGGGTTGGAGGGATGAGACCCAGTACTTC. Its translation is CASSPVWGWRDETQYF.